This T cell receptor beta chain was profiled in a study of T cells expressing NK-cell markers. As for the study in general: From sorted CD3+CD56+NKG2C+, CD3+CD56+NKG2C- and CD3+CD56-NKG2C+ T cells came the TCR beta repertoires.

The CDR3 extends over 15 amino acids. CDR1 is MNHEY, CDR2 SMNVEV, per germline (reference sequence). TCRdb re-called the 5' RACE reads, yielding one record per CDR3 amino acid sequence without DNA. Its table records a few hundred thousand distinct CDR3 sequences. The chain links TRBV27 to TRBJ2-1. Source material: blood T cells: a sorted CD56 or NKG2C T cell subset, CD4+ or CD8+ T cells, or bulk PBMC T cells (not recorded which). The receptor was isolated from a man aged 18-70 years in good health. The CDR3 spells CASSLTSLSYNEQFF.